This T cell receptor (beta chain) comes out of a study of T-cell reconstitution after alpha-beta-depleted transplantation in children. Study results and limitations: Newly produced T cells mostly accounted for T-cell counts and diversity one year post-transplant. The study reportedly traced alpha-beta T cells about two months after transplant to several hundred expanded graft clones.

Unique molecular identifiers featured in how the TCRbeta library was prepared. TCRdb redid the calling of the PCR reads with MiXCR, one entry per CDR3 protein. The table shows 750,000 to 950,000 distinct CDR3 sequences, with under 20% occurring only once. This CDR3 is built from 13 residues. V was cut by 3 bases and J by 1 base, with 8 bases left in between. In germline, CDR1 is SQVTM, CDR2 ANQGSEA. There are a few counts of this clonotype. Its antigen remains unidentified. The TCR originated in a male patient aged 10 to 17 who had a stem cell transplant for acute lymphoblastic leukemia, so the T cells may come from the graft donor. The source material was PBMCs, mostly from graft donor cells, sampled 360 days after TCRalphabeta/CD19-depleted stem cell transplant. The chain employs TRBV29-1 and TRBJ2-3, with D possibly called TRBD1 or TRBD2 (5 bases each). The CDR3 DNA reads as TGCAGCGTTGAGTTGGGGGGCACAGATACGCAGTATTTT. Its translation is CSVELGGTDTQYF.